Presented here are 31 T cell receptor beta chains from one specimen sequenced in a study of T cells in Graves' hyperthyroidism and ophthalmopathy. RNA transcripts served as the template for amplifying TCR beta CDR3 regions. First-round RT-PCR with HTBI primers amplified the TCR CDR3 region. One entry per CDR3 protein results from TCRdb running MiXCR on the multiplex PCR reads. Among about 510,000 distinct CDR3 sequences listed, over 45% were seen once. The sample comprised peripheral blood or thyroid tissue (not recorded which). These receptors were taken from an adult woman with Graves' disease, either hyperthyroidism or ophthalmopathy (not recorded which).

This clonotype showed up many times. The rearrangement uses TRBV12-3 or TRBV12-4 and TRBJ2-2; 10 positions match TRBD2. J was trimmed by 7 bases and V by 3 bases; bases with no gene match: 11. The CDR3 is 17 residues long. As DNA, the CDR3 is TGTGCCAGCAGTTTCCTGGGACTAGCGTATTCTAACGGGGAGCTGTTTTTT. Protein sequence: CASSFLGLAYSNGELFF.

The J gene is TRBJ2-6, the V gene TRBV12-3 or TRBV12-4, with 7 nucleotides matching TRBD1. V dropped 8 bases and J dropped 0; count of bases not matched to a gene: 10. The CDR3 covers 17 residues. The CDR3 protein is CASGTGTEFSGANVLTF. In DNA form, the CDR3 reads TGTGCCAGCGGAACCGGGACAGAGTTCTCTGGGGCCAACGTCCTGACTTTC.

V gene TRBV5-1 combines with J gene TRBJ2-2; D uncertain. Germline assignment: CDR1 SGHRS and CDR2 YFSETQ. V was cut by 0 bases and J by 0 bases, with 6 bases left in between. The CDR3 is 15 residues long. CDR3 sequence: CASSLVGSNTGELFF. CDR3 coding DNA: TGCGCCAGCAGCTTGGTGGGGTCGAACACCGGGGAGCTGTTTTTT. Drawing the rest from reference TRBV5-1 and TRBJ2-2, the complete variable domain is KAGVTQTPRYLIKTRGQQVTLSCSPISGHRSVSWYQQTPGQGLQFLFEYFSETQRNKGNFPGRFSGRQFSNSRSEMNVSTLELGDSALYLCASSLVGSNTGELFFGEGSRLTVL.

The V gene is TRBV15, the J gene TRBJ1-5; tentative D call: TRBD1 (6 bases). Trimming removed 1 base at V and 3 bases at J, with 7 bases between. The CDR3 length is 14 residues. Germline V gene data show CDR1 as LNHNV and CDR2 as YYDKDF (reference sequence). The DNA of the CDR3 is TGTGCCACCAGCAGAGGGACAGCCAATCAGCCCCAGCATTTT. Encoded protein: CATSRGTANQPQHF. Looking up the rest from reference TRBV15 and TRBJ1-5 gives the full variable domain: DAMVIQNPRYQVTQFGKPVTLSCSQTLNHNVMYWYQQKSSQAPKLLFHYYDKDFNNEADTPDNFQSRRPNTSFCFLDIRSPGLGDTAMYLCATSRGTANQPQHFGDGTRLSIL.

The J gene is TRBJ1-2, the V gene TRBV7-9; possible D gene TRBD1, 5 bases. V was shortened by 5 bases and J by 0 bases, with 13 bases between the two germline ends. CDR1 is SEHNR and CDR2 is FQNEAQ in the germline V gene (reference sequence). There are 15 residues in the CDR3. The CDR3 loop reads CASSHRDSSNYGYTF. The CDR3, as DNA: TGTGCCAGCAGCCACCGTGACAGCTCTAACTATGGCTACACCTTC.

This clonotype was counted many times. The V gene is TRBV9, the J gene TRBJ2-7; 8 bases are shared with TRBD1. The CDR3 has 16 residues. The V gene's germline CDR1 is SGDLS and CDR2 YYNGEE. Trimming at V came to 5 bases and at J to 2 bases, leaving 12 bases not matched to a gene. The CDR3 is CASSKSGQVSAYEQYF. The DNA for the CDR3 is TGTGCCAGCAGTAAGTCGGGACAGGTCTCAGCCTACGAGCAGTACTTC.

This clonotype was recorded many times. This CDR3 is CASSFSGGYGYTF. CDR3 DNA sequence: TGTGCCAGCAGCTTTTCCGGGGGCTATGGCTACACCTTC. The V gene is TRBV5-6, the J gene TRBJ1-2; D may be TRBD1 (5 bases). Deletions cut 2 bases from V and 4 bases from J, with 9 bases between. Germline V CDR1 and CDR2: SGHDT, YYEEEE. The CDR3 spans 13 residues.

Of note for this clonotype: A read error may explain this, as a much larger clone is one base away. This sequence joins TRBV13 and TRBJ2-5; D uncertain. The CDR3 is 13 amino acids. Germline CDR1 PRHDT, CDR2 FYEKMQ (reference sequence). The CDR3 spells CASNLAAAETQYF. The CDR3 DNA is TGTGCCAGCAACTTAGCAGCAGCGGAGACCCAGTACTTC.

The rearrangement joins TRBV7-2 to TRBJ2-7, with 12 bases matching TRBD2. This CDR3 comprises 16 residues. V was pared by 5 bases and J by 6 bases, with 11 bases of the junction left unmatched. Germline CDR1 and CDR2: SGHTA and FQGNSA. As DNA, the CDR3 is TGTGCCAGCAGCCGTACGGTCCTAGCGGGGGGGTTCGAGCAGTACTTC. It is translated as CASSRTVLAGGFEQYF.

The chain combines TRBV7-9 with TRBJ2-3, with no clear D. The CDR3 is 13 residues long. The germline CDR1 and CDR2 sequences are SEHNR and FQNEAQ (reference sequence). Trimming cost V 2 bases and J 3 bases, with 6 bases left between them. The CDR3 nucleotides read TGTGCCAGCAGCTTAAAAGGGACAGATACGCAGTATTTT. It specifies CASSLKGTDTQYF. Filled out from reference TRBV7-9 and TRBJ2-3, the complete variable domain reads DTGVSQNPRHKITKRGQNVTFRCDPISEHNRLYWYRQTLGQGPEFLTYFQNEAQLEKSRLLSDRFSAERPKGSFSTLEIQRTEQGDSAMYLCASSLKGTDTQYFGPGTRLTVL.

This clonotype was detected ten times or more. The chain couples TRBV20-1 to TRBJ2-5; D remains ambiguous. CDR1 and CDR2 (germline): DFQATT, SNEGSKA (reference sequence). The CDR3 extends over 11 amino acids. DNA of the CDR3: TGCGGACGAAGGAAGGCAGAGACCCAGTACTTC. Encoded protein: CGRRKAETQYF.

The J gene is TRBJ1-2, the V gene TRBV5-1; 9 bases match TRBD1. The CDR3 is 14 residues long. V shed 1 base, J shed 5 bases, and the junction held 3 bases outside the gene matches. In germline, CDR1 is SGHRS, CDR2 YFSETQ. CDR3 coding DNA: TGCGCCAGCAGCTTGTTACAGGGGGCGTATGGCTACACCTTC. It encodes CASSLLQGAYGYTF.

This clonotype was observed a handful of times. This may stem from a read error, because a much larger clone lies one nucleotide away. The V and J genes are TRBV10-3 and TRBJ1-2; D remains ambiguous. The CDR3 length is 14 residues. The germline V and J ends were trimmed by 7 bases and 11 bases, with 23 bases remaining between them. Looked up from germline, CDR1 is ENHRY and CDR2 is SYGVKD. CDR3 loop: CAITEESRTGRYTF. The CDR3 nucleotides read TGTGCCATCACCGAGGAATCTAGGACCGGTCGGTACACCTTC.

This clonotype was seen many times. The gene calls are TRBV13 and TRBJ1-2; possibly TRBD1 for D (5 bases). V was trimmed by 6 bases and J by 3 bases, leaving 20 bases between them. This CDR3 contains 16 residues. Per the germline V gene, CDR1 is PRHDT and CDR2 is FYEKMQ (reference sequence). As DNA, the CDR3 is TGTGCCAGCAGTTTACCCGCGGGACCCCGTCACTATGGCTACACCTTC. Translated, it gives CASSLPAGPRHYGYTF.

CDR3 bases: TGTGCCAGCACCAAAGGGGCGAACACCGGGGAGCTGTTTTTT. Amino acids: CASTKGANTGELFF. This sequence joins TRBV3-1 and TRBJ2-2, with D possibly matching TRBD1 (5 bases). Trimming removed 7 bases from V and 0 bases from J, with 9 bases in between. CDR1 and CDR2 from the germline V gene are LGHDT and YNNKEL (reference sequence). This CDR3 has 14 residues.

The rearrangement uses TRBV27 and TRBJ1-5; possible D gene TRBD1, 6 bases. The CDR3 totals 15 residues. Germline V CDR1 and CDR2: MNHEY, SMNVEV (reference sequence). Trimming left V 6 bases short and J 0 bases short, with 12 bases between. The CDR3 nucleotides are TGTGCCAGCAGAAACCGGACAGTTAGCAATCAGCCCCAGCATTTT. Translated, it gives CASRNRTVSNQPQHF.

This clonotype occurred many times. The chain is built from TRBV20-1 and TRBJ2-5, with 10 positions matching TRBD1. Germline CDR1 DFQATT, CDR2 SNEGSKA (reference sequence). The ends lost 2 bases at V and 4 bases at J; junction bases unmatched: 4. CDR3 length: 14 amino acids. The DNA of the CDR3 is TGCAGTGCTAGACCTCGGACAGGGGGAGAGACCCAGTACTTC. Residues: CSARPRTGGETQYF.

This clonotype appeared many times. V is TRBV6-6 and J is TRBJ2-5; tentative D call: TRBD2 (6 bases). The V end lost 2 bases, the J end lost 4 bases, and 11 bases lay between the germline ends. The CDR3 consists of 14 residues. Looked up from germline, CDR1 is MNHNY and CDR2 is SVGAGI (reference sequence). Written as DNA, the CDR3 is TGTGCCAGCAGTTACCCCACTAGCCGAGAGACCCAGTACTTC. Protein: CASSYPTSRETQYF.

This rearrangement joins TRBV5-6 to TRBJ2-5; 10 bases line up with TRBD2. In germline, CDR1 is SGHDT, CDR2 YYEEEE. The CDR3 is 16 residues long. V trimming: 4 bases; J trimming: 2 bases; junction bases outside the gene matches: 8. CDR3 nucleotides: TGTGCCAGCAGCCGGACTAGCGGAAGTCAGCAAGAGACCCAGTACTTC. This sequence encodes CASSRTSGSQQETQYF.

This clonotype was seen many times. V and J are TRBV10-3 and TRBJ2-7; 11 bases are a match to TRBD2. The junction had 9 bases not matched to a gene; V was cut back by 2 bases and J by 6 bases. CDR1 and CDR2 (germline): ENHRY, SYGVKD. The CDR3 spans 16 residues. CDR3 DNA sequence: TGTGCCATCAGTGAGCGGCTAGCGGGAGGAATTGGCGAGCAGTACTTC. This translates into CAISERLAGGIGEQYF.

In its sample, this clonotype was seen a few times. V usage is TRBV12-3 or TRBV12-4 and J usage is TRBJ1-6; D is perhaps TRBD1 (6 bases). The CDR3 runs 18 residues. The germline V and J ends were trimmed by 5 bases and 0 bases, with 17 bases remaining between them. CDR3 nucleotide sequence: TGTGCCAGCAGTCCCACGGGACATCCGAGCTCCTATAATTCACCCCTCCACTTT. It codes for CASSPTGHPSSYNSPLHF.

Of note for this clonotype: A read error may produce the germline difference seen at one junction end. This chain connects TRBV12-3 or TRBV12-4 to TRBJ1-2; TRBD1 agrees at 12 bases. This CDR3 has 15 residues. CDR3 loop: CASSGPGQGAYGYTF. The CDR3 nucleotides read TGCGCCAGCAGTGGACCGGGACAGGGGGCGTATGGCTACACCTTC.

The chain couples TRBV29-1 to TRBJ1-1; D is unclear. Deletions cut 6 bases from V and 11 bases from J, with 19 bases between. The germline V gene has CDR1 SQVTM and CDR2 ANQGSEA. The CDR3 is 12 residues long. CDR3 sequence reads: CSVVIWSVWAFF. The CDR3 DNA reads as TGCAGCGTCGTTATTTGGTCGGTTTGGGCTTTCTTT.

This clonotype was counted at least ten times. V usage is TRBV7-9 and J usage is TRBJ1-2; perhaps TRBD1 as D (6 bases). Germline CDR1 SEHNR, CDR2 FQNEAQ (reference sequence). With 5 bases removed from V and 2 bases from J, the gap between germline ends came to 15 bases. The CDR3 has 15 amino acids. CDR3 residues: CASSPGGGGNYGYTF. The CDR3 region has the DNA TGTGCCAGCAGCCCGGGAGGCGGGGGCAACTATGGCTACACCTTC. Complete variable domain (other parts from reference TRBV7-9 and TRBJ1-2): DTGVSQNPRHKITKRGQNVTFRCDPISEHNRLYWYRQTLGQGPEFLTYFQNEAQLEKSRLLSDRFSAERPKGSFSTLEIQRTEQGDSAMYLCASSPGGGGNYGYTFGSGTRLTVV.

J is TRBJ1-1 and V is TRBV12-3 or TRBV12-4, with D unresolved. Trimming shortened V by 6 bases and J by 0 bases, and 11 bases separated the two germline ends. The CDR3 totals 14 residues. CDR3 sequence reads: CASRVRLLNTEAFF. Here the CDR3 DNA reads TGTGCCAGCAGGGTGCGGTTACTGAACACTGAAGCTTTCTTT.

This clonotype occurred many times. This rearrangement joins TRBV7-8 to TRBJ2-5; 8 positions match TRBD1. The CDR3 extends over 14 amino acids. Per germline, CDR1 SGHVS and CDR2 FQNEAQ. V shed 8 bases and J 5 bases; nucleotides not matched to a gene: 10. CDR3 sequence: CASHRGQGGETQYF. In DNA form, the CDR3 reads TGTGCCAGCCATCGTGGACAGGGCGGCGAGACCCAGTACTTC.

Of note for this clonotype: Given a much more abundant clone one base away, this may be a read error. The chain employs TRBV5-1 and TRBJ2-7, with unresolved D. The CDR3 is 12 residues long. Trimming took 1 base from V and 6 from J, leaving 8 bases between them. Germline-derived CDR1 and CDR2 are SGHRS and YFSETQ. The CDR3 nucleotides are TGCGCCAGCAGCTTGTCGCGGTCCGAGCAGTACTTC. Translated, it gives CASSLSRSEQYF.

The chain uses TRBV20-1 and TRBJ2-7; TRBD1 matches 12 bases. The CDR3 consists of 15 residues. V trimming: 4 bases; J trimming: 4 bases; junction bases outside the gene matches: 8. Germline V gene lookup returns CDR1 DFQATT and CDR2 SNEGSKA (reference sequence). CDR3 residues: CSATPGTGGSYEQYF. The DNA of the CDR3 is TGCAGTGCTACTCCCGGGACAGGGGGCTCATACGAGCAGTACTTC.

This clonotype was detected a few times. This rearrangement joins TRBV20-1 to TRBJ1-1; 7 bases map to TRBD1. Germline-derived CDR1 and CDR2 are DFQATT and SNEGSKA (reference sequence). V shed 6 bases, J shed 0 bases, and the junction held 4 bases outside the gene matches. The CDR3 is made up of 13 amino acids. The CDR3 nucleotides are TGCAGTGCAGAGACAGGGATGAACACTGAAGCTTTCTTT. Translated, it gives CSAETGMNTEAFF.

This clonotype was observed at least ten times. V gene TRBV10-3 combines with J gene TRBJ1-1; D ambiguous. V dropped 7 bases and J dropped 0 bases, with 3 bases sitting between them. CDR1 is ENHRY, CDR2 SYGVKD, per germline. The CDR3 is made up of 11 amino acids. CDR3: CAITVNTEAFF. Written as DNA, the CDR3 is TGTGCCATCACAGTGAACACTGAAGCTTTCTTT.

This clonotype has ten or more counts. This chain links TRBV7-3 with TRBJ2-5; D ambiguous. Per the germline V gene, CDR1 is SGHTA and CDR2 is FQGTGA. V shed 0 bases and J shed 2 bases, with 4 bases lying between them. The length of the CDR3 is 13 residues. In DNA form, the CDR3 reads TGTGCCAGCAGCTTAACGTTGCAAGAGACCCAGTACTTC. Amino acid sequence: CASSLTLQETQYF.